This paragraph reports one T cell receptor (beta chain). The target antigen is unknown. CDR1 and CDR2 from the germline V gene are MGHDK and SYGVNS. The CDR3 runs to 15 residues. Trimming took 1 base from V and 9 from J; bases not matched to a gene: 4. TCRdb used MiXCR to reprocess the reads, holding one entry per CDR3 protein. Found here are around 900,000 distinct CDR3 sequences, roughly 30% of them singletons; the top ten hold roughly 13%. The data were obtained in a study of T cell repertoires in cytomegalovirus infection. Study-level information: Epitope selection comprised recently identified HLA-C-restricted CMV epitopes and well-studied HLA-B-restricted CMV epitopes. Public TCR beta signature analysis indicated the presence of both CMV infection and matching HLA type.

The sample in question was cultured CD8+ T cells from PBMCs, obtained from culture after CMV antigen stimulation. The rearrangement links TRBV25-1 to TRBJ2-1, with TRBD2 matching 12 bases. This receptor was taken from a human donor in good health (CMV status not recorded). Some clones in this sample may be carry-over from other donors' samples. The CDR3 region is CASSESLAGGGEQFF. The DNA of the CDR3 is TGTGCCAGCAGTGAATCACTAGCGGGGGGCGGTGAGCAGTTCTTC.